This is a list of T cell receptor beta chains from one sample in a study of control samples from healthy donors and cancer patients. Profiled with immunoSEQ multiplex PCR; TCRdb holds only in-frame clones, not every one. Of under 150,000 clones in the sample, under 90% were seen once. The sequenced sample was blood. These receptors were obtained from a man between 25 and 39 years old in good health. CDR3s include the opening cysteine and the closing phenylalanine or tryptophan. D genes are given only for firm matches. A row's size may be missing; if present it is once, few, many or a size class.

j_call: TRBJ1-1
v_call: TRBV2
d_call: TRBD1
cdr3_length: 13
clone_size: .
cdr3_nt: TGTGCCAGCAGTGGGGACAGGAACACTGAAGCTTTCTTT
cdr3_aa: CASSGDRNTEAFF

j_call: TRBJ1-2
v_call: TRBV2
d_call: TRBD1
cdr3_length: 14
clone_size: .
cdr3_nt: TGTGCCAGCAGTTTCCAGGGGGCATTGTATGGCTACACCTTC
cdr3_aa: CASSFQGALYGYTF

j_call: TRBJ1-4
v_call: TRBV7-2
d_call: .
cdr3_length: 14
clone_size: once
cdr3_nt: TGTGCCAGCAGCTCCCGGGACCTGGGGGAAAAACTGTTTTTT
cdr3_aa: CASSSRDLGEKLFF

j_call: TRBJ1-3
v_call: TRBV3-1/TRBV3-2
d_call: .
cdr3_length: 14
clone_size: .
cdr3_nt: TGTGCCAGCAGGGACAGAGACTCTGGAAACACCATATATTTT
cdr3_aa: CASRDRDSGNTIYF

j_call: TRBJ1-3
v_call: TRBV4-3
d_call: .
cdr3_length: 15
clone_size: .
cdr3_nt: TGCGCCAGCAGCCAAGTTGCAGGGTCTGGAAACACCATATATTTT
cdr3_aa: CASSQVAGSGNTIYF

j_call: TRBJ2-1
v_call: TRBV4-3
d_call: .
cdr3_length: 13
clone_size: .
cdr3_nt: TGCGCCAGCAGCCAAGAAATCAACAATGAGCAGTTCTTC
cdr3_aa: CASSQEINNEQFF

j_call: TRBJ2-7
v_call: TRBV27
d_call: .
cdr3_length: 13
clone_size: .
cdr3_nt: TGCGCCAGCAGTTTATGGCCGGAGTACGAGCAGTACTTC
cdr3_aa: CASSLWPEYEQYF

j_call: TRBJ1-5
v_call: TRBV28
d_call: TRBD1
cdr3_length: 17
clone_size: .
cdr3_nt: TGTGCCAGCAGGCCCCGGAGGACAGGGTCCAGGGGTCAGCCCCAGCATTTT
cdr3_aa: CASRPRRTGSRGQPQHF

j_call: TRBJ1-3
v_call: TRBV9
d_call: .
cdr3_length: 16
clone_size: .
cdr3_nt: TGTGCCAGCAGCGGTGCGGTGACAGGCTCTGGAAACACCATATATTTT
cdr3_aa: CASSGAVTGSGNTIYF

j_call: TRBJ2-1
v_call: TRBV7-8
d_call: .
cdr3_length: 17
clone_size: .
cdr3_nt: TGTGCCAGCAGCTCCTCGGGGGATCCTATCTCCTACAATGAGCAGTTCTTC
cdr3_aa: CASSSSGDPISYNEQFF

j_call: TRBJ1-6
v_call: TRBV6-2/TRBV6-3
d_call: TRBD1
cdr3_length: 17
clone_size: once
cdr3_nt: TGTGCCAGCAGTTACGGGACAGGGAGCTCCTATAATTCACCCCTCCACTTT
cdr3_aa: CASSYGTGSSYNSPLHF

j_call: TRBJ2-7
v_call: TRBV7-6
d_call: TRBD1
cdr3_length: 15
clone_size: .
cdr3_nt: TGTGCCAGCAGCTTAGTCTACAGGGGGTTGTCCGAGCAGTACTTC
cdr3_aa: CASSLVYRGLSEQYF

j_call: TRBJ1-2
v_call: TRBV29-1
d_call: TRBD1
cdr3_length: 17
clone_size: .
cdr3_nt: TGCAGCGTTGAAGATCTAAGTGGACAGGGGGCGTACTATGGCTACACCTTC
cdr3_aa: CSVEDLSGQGAYYGYTF

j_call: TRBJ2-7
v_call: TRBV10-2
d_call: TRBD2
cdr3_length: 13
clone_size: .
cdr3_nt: TGCGCCAGCAGTGAGTCGGCTAGCGGGAGATTGGACTTC
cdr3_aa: CASSESASGRLDF

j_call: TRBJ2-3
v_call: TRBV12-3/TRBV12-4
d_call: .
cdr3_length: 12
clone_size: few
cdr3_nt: TGTGCCAGCAGTCCCGGTCGAGATACGCAGTATTTT
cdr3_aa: CASSPGRDTQYF

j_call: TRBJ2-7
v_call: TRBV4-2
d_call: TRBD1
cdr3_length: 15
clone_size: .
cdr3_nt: TGTGCCAGCAGCCGTGCCCCCGGGACAGCCTACGAGCAGTACTTC
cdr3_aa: CASSRAPGTAYEQYF

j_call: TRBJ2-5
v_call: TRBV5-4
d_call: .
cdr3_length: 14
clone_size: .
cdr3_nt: TGTGCCAGCAGCCGATATGGAAGGCGCGAGACCCAGTACTTC
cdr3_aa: CASSRYGRRETQYF

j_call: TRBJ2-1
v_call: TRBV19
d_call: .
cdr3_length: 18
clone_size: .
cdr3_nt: TGTGCCAGTAGTATAGACACCCGACGTAGCAACTCCTACAATGAGCAGTTCTTC
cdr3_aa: CASSIDTRRSNSYNEQFF

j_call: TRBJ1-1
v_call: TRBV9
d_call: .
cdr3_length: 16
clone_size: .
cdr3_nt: TGTGCCAGCAGCGTTAGGGCAGGTGCTATGAACACTGAAGCTTTCTTT
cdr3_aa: CASSVRAGAMNTEAFF

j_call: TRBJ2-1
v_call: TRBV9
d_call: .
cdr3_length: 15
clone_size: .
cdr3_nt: TGTGCCAGCAGCGTGGGGCGTACTTTCTACAATGAGCAGTTCTTC
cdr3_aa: CASSVGRTFYNEQFF

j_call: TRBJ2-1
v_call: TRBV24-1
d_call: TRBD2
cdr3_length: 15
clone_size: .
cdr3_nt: TGTGCCACCAGTGATGAGATTAGCGGGCCTAATGAGCAGTTCTTC
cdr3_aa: CATSDEISGPNEQFF

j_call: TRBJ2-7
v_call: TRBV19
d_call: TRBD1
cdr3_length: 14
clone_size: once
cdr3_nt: TGTGCCAGTAGCACCGGGACAGGCGGTTACGAGCAGTACTTC
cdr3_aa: CASSTGTGGYEQYF

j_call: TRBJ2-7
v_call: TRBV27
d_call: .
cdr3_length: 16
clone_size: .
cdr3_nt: TGTGCCAGCAGTTTGGGGGGTGGCGGGCCGCCCTACGAGCAGTACTTC
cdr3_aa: CASSLGGGGPPYEQYF

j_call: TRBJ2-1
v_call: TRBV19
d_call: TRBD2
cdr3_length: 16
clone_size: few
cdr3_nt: TGTGCCAGTGGGACTAGCGGGGGTTGGTCCTACAATGAGCAGTTCTTC
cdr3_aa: CASGTSGGWSYNEQFF

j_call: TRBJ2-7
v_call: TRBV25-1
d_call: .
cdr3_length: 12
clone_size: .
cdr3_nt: TGTGCCAGCAGTGAATATAGGAACGAGCAGTACTTC
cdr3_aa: CASSEYRNEQYF

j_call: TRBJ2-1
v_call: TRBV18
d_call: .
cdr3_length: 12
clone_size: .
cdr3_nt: TGTGCCAGCTCACCTGGAGGCAATGAGCAGTTCTTC
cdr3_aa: CASSPGGNEQFF

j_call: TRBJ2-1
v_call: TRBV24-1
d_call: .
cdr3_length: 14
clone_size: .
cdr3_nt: TGTGCCACCAGTGATGACGACCTATACAATGAGCAGTTCTTC
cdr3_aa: CATSDDDLYNEQFF

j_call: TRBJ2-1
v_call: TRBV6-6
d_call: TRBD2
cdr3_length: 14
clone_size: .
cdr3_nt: TGTGCCAGCAGTAGGACTAGCGGCGTGAATGAGCAGTTCTTC
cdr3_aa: CASSRTSGVNEQFF

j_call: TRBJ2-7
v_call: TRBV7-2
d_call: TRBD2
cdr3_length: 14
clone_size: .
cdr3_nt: TGTGCCAGCAGCCCGACTCTAGCGGGAGTGGAGCAGTACTTC
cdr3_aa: CASSPTLAGVEQYF

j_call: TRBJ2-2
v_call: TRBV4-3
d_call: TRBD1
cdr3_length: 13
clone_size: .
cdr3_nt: TGCGCCAGCAGCCCGGACAGGGACGGGGAGCTGTTTTTT
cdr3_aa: CASSPDRDGELFF

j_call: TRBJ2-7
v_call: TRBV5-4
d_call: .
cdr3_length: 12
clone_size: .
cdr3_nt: TGTGCCAGCAGCTTCGGCAGCTACGAGCAGTACTTC
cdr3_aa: CASSFGSYEQYF

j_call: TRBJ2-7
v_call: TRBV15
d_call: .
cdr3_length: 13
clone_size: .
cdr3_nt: TGTGCCACCAGCGGGACACAGGGCCACGAGCAGTACTTC
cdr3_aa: CATSGTQGHEQYF

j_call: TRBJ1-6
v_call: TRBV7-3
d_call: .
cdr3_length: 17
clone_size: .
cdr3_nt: TGTGCCAGCAGCTTATTCGGGGGATTGGGATATAATTCACCCCTCCACTTT
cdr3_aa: CASSLFGGLGYNSPLHF

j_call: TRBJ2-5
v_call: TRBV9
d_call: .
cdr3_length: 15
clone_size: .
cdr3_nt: TGTGCCAGCAGCGTAGGTACAGCCACCATAGAGACCCAGTACTTC
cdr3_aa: CASSVGTATIETQYF

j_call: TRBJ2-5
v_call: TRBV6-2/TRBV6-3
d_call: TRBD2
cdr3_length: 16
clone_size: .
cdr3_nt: TGTGCCAGCAGTAGTGGACTAGCGGGTTGGAGAGAGACCCAGTACTTC
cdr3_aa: CASSSGLAGWRETQYF

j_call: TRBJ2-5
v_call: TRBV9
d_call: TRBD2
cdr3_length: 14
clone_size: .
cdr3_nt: TGTGCCAGCAGCGTAGTAGGGAGGGAAGAGACCCAGTACTTC
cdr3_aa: CASSVVGREETQYF

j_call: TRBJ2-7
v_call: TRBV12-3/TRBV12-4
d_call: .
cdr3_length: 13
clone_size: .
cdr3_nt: TGTGCCAGCAGTTTTGACAGCACCTACGAGCAGTACTTC
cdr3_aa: CASSFDSTYEQYF

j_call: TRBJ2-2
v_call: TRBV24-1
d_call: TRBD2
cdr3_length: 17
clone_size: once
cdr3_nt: TGTGCCATTACGCGGACTAGCGGGAGAACGGACACCGGGGAGCTGTTTTTT
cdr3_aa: CAITRTSGRTDTGELFF

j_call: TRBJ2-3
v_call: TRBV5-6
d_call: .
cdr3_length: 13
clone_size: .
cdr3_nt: TGTGCCAGCAGCTTACAGAGCACAGATACGCAGTATTTT
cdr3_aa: CASSLQSTDTQYF

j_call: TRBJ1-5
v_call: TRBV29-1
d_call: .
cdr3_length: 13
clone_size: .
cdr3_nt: TGCAGCGTTGGGTCAGGGACCGATCAGCCCCAGCATTTT
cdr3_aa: CSVGSGTDQPQHF

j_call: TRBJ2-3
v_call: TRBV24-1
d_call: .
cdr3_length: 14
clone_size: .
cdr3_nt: TGTGCCACCAGTGACCCTCTTACCACAGATACGCAGTATTTT
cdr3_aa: CATSDPLTTDTQYF

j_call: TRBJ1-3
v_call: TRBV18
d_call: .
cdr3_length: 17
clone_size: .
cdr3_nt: TGTGCCAGCTCACCAGATCACGTCCGACTCTCTGGAAACACCATATATTTT
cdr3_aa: CASSPDHVRLSGNTIYF